A selection of T cell receptor beta chains follows, all from one sample in a study of shared clonotypes between healthy human individuals. The data were produced by immunoSEQ multiplex PCR, yet TCRdb's version contains in-frame clones alone and is incomplete. The sample shows approximately 2.4 million clones, almost 96% of them seen only once. Sequencing input: naive CD4+ T cells sorted from blood. The receptors derive from a man between 18 and 29 years old in good health. Each CDR3 is given with its conserved first and last residue. The order of the fields is V gene, J gene, clone size, D gene, CDR3 DNA, CDR3 protein. A D gene is named only where the DNA matches it firmly. Clone size is given for some rows only: seen once, a few or many times, or a class if the clone is expanded.

v_gene: TRBV18; j_gene: TRBJ2-7; abundance: .; d_gene: .; CDR3nt: TGTGCCAGCTCCCCACAGGGACTCCTCAACGAGCAGTACTTC; CDR3aa: CASSPQGLLNEQYF
v_gene: TRBV19; j_gene: TRBJ1-5; abundance: .; d_gene: .; CDR3nt: TGTGCCAGTAGCGGGATTGGCCAGCCCCAGCATTTT; CDR3aa: CASSGIGQPQHF
v_gene: TRBV5-8; j_gene: TRBJ2-1; abundance: .; d_gene: TRBD2; CDR3nt: TGTGCCAGCAGCCCCGGGACTAGCGGGTTTAGCTCCTACAATGAGCAGTTCTTC; CDR3aa: CASSPGTSGFSSYNEQFF
v_gene: TRBV30; j_gene: TRBJ2-7; abundance: .; d_gene: TRBD1; CDR3nt: TGTGCCTGGTCGGGACAGGGGCCCTACGAGCAGTACTTC; CDR3aa: CAWSGQGPYEQYF
v_gene: TRBV5-1; j_gene: TRBJ2-3; abundance: .; d_gene: .; CDR3nt: TGCGCCAGCAGCTTGGGAAACACAGATACGCAGTATTTT; CDR3aa: CASSLGNTDTQYF
v_gene: TRBV29-1; j_gene: TRBJ2-7; abundance: .; d_gene: .; CDR3nt: TGCAGCGTTGCCGAACGGCTATACTACGAGCAGTACTTC; CDR3aa: CSVAERLYYEQYF
v_gene: TRBV20-1; j_gene: TRBJ1-4; abundance: .; d_gene: .; CDR3nt: TGCAGTGCACCGGGGGAAAAACTGTTTTTT; CDR3aa: CSAPGEKLFF
v_gene: TRBV10-3; j_gene: TRBJ2-1; abundance: .; d_gene: TRBD1; CDR3nt: TGTGCCATCAGTGAGGGGACAGGGTCAACCTACAATGAGCAGTTCTTC; CDR3aa: CAISEGTGSTYNEQFF
v_gene: TRBV7-9; j_gene: TRBJ2-7; abundance: .; d_gene: TRBD2; CDR3nt: TGTGCCAGCAGCCGTGGGACTAGCAAACCCTACGAGCAGTACTTC; CDR3aa: CASSRGTSKPYEQYF
v_gene: TRBV7-2; j_gene: TRBJ1-1; abundance: .; d_gene: .; CDR3nt: TGTGCCAGCAGCTTAGCTCCGACAGTAATGAACACTGAAGCTTTCTTT; CDR3aa: CASSLAPTVMNTEAFF
v_gene: TRBV28; j_gene: TRBJ1-4; abundance: .; d_gene: TRBD1; CDR3nt: TGTGCCAGCAGTCTGGACAGGCTTTGGGAAAAACTGTTTTTT; CDR3aa: CASSLDRLWEKLFF
v_gene: TRBV10-3; j_gene: TRBJ2-5; abundance: .; d_gene: .; CDR3nt: TGTGCCATCAGTGAGTCCCAAAGGGAAGCCCAGTACTTC; CDR3aa: CAISESQREAQYF
v_gene: TRBV5-1; j_gene: TRBJ2-5; abundance: .; d_gene: .; CDR3nt: TGCGCCAGCAGGCAGGAAGAGACCCAGTACTTC; CDR3aa: CASRQEETQYF
v_gene: TRBV27; j_gene: TRBJ1-1; abundance: few; d_gene: .; CDR3nt: TGTGCCAGCAGTTTAAAGGAGAACACTGAAGCTTTCTTT; CDR3aa: CASSLKENTEAFF
v_gene: TRBV6-5; j_gene: TRBJ2-2; abundance: .; d_gene: .; CDR3nt: TGTGCCAGCAGTTACTCGGCTAGGACCGGGGAGCTGTTTTTT; CDR3aa: CASSYSARTGELFF
v_gene: TRBV7-9; j_gene: TRBJ2-2; abundance: .; d_gene: TRBD2; CDR3nt: TGTGCCAGCAGTCCTAGCGGGGGTTACACCGGGGAGCTGTTTTTT; CDR3aa: CASSPSGGYTGELFF
v_gene: TRBV29-1; j_gene: TRBJ2-7; abundance: .; d_gene: .; CDR3nt: TGCAGCGTTGCGGGTGGGGGCAACTACGAGCAGTACTTC; CDR3aa: CSVAGGGNYEQYF
v_gene: TRBV11-2; j_gene: TRBJ2-7; abundance: .; d_gene: TRBD2; CDR3nt: TGTGCCAGCAGCTCGAATCCGGGACTAGCATTATTCTCCTACGAGCAGTACTTC; CDR3aa: CASSSNPGLALFSYEQYF
v_gene: TRBV4-2; j_gene: TRBJ2-7; abundance: .; d_gene: .; CDR3nt: TGTGCCAGCAGCCAATTCCTTGGTTACGAGCAGTACTTC; CDR3aa: CASSQFLGYEQYF
v_gene: TRBV10-3; j_gene: TRBJ2-1; abundance: .; d_gene: .; CDR3nt: TGTGCCATCAGTGACCCTCCCATCTCCTACAATGAGCAGTTCTTC; CDR3aa: CAISDPPISYNEQFF
v_gene: TRBV6-5; j_gene: TRBJ2-7; abundance: .; d_gene: .; CDR3nt: TGTGCCAGCAGTTACTCTTTTCCTCCTAGGGCGTACGAGCAGTACTTC; CDR3aa: CASSYSFPPRAYEQYF
v_gene: TRBV19; j_gene: TRBJ1-1; abundance: .; d_gene: .; CDR3nt: TGTGCCAGTAGCAGGCCGGTAGAAGCTTTCTTT; CDR3aa: CASSRPVEAFF
v_gene: TRBV15; j_gene: TRBJ2-5; abundance: .; d_gene: TRBD1; CDR3nt: TGTGCCACCAGCAGAGTCACAGGGGTCTTAGAGACCCAGTACTTC; CDR3aa: CATSRVTGVLETQYF
v_gene: TRBV7-6; j_gene: TRBJ2-5; abundance: .; d_gene: .; CDR3nt: TGTGCCAGCAAGCTTATTGAGACCCAGTACTTC; CDR3aa: CASKLIETQYF
v_gene: TRBV28; j_gene: TRBJ1-4; abundance: once; d_gene: .; CDR3nt: TGTGCCAGCAGCCCTGGGATGTTGAGGGGAGCTAATGAAAAACTGTTTTTT; CDR3aa: CASSPGMLRGANEKLFF
v_gene: TRBV30; j_gene: TRBJ1-3; abundance: .; d_gene: .; CDR3nt: TGTGCCTGGAGTGATCAGGGATCTGGAAACACCATATATTTT; CDR3aa: CAWSDQGSGNTIYF
v_gene: TRBV9; j_gene: TRBJ2-5; abundance: .; d_gene: .; CDR3nt: TGTGCCAGCAGCCTTGGCTCGGGACCCCGGGAGACCCAGTACTTC; CDR3aa: CASSLGSGPRETQYF
v_gene: TRBV12-2; j_gene: TRBJ1-5; abundance: once; d_gene: .; CDR3nt: TGTGCAAGTCGCTTAGACACTCTGGTGGCCCAGCATTTT; CDR3aa: CASRLDTLVAQHF
v_gene: TRBV5-4; j_gene: TRBJ1-1; abundance: .; d_gene: TRBD1; CDR3nt: TGTGCCAGCAGCTTGGGGGACAGGGTCCCTGAAGCTTTCTTT; CDR3aa: CASSLGDRVPEAFF
v_gene: TRBV5-1; j_gene: TRBJ2-2; abundance: .; d_gene: .; CDR3nt: TGCGCCAGCAGCTTGGAGGGTCTCAAGGCCGGGGAGCTGTTTTTT; CDR3aa: CASSLEGLKAGELFF
v_gene: TRBV7-9; j_gene: TRBJ1-1; abundance: .; d_gene: .; CDR3nt: TGTGCCAGCAGCTCGCTGATTCCCCGACAGGAGGGAATGAACACTGAAGCTTTCTTT; CDR3aa: CASSSLIPRQEGMNTEAFF
v_gene: TRBV14; j_gene: TRBJ2-2; abundance: .; d_gene: TRBD2; CDR3nt: TGTGCCAGCAGCCAAGATCTAAGCGGGAGTTCATATGGGGAGCTGTTTTTT; CDR3aa: CASSQDLSGSSYGELFF
v_gene: TRBV13; j_gene: TRBJ2-5; abundance: .; d_gene: TRBD2; CDR3nt: TGTGCCAGCAGCTTACGGGGGGGACAAGAGACCCAGTACTTC; CDR3aa: CASSLRGGQETQYF
v_gene: TRBV7-5; j_gene: TRBJ1-1; abundance: .; d_gene: .; CDR3nt: TGTGCCAGAAGTAGACTGACTCTTCAAGACGGGCTCTACACTGAAGCTTTCTTT; CDR3aa: CARSRLTLQDGLYTEAFF
v_gene: TRBV10-2; j_gene: TRBJ1-5; abundance: once; d_gene: .; CDR3nt: TGCGCCAGCAGTGGCCCGGCGGGTTCCAATCAGCCCCAGCATTTT; CDR3aa: CASSGPAGSNQPQHF
v_gene: TRBV10-3; j_gene: TRBJ1-2; abundance: .; d_gene: TRBD1; CDR3nt: TGTGCCTCACAGGGGGCTTACTACTATGGCTACACCTTC; CDR3aa: CASQGAYYYGYTF
v_gene: TRBV30; j_gene: TRBJ2-7; abundance: .; d_gene: .; CDR3nt: TGTGCCTGGACCGCAGTCTACGAGCAGTACTTC; CDR3aa: CAWTAVYEQYF
v_gene: TRBV11-2; j_gene: TRBJ2-7; abundance: once; d_gene: TRBD2; CDR3nt: TGTGCCAGCAGCCATAGCGGGGGGGTCGAGCAGTACTTC; CDR3aa: CASSHSGGVEQYF
v_gene: TRBV28; j_gene: TRBJ2-2; abundance: .; d_gene: .; CDR3nt: TGTGCCAGCAGGCCGAGTCCCGGAGGTACCGGGGAGCTGTTTTTT; CDR3aa: CASRPSPGGTGELFF
v_gene: TRBV2; j_gene: TRBJ2-3; abundance: .; d_gene: TRBD1; CDR3nt: TGTGCCAGCAGGGGGGGGACAGGGAGCCACCGTTCTAGCACAGATACGCAGTATTTT; CDR3aa: CASRGGTGSHRSSTDTQYF
v_gene: TRBV5-6; j_gene: TRBJ2-7; abundance: few; d_gene: TRBD1; CDR3nt: TGTGCCAGCAGTTCCCGGACAGGGAGCTCCTACGAGCAGTACTTC; CDR3aa: CASSSRTGSSYEQYF
v_gene: TRBV6-1; j_gene: TRBJ2-7; abundance: .; d_gene: TRBD1; CDR3nt: TGTGCCAGCACCTCAGGGGGCGAAACCTACGAGCAGTACTTC; CDR3aa: CASTSGGETYEQYF
v_gene: TRBV18; j_gene: TRBJ2-3; abundance: .; d_gene: TRBD2; CDR3nt: TGTGCCAGCTCAGGTGGCGGGGGGCCAAGTACGCAGTATTTT; CDR3aa: CASSGGGGPSTQYF
v_gene: TRBV10-3; j_gene: TRBJ1-5; abundance: .; d_gene: .; CDR3nt: TGTGCCATCAGTGAGTCGAAAGTTCAGCCCCAGCATTTT; CDR3aa: CAISESKVQPQHF
v_gene: TRBV4-1; j_gene: TRBJ2-3; abundance: .; d_gene: TRBD1; CDR3nt: TGCGCCAGCAGTCAAAACAGGGGAACGGGAGATACGCAGTATTTT; CDR3aa: CASSQNRGTGDTQYF
v_gene: TRBV18; j_gene: TRBJ2-1; abundance: .; d_gene: TRBD2; CDR3nt: TGTGCCAGCTCACCACCAGCGGGATTGGGGGGTGAGCAGTTCTTC; CDR3aa: CASSPPAGLGGEQFF
v_gene: TRBV30; j_gene: TRBJ1-3; abundance: .; d_gene: .; CDR3nt: TGTGCCTGGAGCTCGGGAAGTGCTGGAAACACCATATATTTT; CDR3aa: CAWSSGSAGNTIYF
v_gene: TRBV9; j_gene: TRBJ2-1; abundance: once; d_gene: .; CDR3nt: TGTGCCAGCAGCGACACAGCACCATCATACAATGAGCAGTTCTTC; CDR3aa: CASSDTAPSYNEQFF
v_gene: TRBV18; j_gene: TRBJ2-7; abundance: .; d_gene: .; CDR3nt: TGTGCCAGCTGCTTGAATGCGGCGTGCTCCTACGAGCAGTACTTC; CDR3aa: CASCLNAACSYEQYF
v_gene: TRBV18; j_gene: TRBJ1-2; abundance: .; d_gene: .; CDR3nt: TGTGCCAGCTCACCACCGGGACTCGGGACGGAAAACTTC; CDR3aa: CASSPPGLGTENF
v_gene: TRBV7-9; j_gene: TRBJ1-1; abundance: once; d_gene: .; CDR3nt: TGTGCCAGCAGCTCTAGAGGCCAGATGAACACTGAAGCTTTCTTT; CDR3aa: CASSSRGQMNTEAFF
v_gene: TRBV5-1; j_gene: TRBJ2-7; abundance: .; d_gene: .; CDR3nt: TGCGCCAGCAGCCTGAGTCGGGGGATCTACGAGCAGTACTTC; CDR3aa: CASSLSRGIYEQYF
v_gene: TRBV30; j_gene: TRBJ1-2; abundance: .; d_gene: .; CDR3nt: TGTGCCTGGAGTCGGCGGGGGTTGGGCTATGGCTACACCTTC; CDR3aa: CAWSRRGLGYGYTF